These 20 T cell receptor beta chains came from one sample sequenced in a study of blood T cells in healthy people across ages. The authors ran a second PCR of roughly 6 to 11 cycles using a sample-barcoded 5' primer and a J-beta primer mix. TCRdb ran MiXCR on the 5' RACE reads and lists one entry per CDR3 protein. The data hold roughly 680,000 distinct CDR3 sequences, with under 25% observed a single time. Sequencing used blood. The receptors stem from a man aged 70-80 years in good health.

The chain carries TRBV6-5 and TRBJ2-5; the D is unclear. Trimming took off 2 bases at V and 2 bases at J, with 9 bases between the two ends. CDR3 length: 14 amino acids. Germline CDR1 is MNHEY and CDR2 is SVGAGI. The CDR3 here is CASSYGLGQETQYF. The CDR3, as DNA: TGTGCCAGCAGTTACGGGCTGGGGCAAGAGACCCAGTACTTC.

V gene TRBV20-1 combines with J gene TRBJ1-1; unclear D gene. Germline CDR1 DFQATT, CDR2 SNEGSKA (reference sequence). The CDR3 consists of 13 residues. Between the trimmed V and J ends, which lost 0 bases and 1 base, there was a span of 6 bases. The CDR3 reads CSARDRRNTEAFF. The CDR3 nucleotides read TGCAGTGCTAGAGATCGGAGGAACACTGAAGCTTTCTTT.

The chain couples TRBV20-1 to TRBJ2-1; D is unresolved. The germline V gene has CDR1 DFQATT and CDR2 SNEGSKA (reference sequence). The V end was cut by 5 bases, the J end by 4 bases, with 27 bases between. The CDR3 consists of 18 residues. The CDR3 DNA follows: TGCAGTGCTGGGGATAGCTACTCAAAAATCCCTAGTTACAATGAGCAGTTCTTC. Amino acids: CSAGDSYSKIPSYNEQFF.

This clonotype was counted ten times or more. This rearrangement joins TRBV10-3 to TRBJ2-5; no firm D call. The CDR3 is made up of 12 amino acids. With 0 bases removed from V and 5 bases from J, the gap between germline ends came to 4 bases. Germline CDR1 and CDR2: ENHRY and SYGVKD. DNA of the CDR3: TGTGCCATCAGTGAGTCTCTCGAGACCCAGTACTTC. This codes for CAISESLETQYF.

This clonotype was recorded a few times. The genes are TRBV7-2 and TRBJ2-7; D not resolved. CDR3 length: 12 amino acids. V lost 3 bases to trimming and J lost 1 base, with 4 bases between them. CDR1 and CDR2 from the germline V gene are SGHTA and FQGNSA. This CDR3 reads CTSSFDSYEQYF. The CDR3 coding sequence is TGTACCAGCAGCTTCGATTCCTACGAGCAGTACTTC.

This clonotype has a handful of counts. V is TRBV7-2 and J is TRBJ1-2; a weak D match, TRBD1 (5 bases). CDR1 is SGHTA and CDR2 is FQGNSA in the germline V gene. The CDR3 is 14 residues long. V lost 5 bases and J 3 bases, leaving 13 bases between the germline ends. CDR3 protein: CASSSRQGDYGYTF. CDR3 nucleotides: TGTGCCAGCAGCAGCCGGCAGGGAGACTATGGCTACACCTTC.

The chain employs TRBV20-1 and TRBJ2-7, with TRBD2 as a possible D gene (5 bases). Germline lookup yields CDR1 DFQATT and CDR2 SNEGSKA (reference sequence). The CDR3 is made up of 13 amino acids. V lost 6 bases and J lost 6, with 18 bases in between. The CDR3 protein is CSARGDEFREQYF. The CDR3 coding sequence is TGCAGTGCCCGGGGAGATGAGTTCCGCGAGCAGTACTTC.

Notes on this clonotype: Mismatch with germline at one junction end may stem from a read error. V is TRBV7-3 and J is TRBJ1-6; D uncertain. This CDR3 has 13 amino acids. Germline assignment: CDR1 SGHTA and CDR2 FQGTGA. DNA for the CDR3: TGTGCCAGCAGCCTGAGTGTTAATCCACCCCTCCACTTT. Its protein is CASSLSVNPPLHF.

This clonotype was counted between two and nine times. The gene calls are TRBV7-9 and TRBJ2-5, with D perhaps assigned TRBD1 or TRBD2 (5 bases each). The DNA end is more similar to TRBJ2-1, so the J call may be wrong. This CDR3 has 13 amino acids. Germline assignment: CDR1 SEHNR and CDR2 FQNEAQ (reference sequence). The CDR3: CASSQTGRSEQFF. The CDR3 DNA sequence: TGTGCCAGCAGTCAGACGGGGCGAAGTGAGCAGTTCTTC.

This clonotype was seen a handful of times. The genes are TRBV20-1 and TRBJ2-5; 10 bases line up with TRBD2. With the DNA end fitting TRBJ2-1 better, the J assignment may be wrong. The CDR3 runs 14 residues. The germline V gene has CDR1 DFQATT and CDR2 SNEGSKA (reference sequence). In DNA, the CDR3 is TGCAGTGTCCAGACTAGCGGGCAGACTAATGAGCAGTTCTTC. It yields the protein CSVQTSGQTNEQFF.

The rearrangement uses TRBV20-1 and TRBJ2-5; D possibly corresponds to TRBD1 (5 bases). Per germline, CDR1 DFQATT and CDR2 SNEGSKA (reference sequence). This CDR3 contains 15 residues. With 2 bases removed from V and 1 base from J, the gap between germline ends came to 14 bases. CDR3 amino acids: CSARHLDSVQETQYF. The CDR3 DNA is TGCAGTGCTAGACATCTCGACAGTGTCCAAGAGACCCAGTACTTC.

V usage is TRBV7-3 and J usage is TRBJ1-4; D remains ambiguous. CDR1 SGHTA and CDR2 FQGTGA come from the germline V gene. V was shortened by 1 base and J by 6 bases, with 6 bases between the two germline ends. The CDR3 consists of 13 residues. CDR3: CASSLKGDEKLFF. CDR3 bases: TGTGCCAGCAGCTTAAAAGGCGATGAAAAACTGTTTTTT.

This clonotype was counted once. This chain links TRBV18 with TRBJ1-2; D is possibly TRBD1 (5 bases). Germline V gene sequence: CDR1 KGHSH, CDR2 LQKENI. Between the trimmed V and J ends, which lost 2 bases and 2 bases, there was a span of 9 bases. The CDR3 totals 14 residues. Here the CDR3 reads CASSPSQGNYGYTF. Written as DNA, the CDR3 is TGTGCCAGCTCACCAAGCCAGGGAAACTATGGCTACACCTTC.

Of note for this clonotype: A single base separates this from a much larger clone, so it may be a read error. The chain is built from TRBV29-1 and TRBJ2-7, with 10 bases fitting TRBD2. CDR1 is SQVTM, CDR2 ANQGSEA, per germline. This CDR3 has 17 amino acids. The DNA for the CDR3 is TGCAGCGTTGAAGATCCGCTAGCGGGAGCCAGCTCCTGCGAGCAGTACTTC. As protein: CSVEDPLAGASSCEQYF.

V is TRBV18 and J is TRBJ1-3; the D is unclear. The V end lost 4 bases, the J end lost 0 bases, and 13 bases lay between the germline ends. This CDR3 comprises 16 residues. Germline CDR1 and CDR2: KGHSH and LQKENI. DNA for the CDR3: TGTGCCAGCTCACAAAGCGAGGTGATCTCTGGAAACACCATATATTTT. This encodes CASSQSEVISGNTIYF.

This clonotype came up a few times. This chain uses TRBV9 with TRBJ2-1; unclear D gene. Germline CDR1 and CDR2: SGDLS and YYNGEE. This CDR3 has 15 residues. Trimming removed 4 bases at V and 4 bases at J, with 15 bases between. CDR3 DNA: TGTGCCAGCAGCCCCCCTGGTGGAATTTACAATGAGCAGTTCTTC. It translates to CASSPPGGIYNEQFF.

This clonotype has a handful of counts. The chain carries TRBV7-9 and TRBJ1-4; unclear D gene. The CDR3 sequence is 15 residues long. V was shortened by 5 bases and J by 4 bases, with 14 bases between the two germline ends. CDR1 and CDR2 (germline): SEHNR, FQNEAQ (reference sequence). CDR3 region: CASSPWKGFNEKLFF. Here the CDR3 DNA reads TGTGCCAGCAGCCCCTGGAAGGGATTTAATGAAAAACTGTTTTTT.

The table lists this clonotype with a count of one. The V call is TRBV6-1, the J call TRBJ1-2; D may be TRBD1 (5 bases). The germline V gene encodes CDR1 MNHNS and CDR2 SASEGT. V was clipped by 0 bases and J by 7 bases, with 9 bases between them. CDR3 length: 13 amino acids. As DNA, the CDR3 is TGTGCCAGCAGTGAAGCGGGGACTCGTGGCTACACCTTC. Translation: CASSEAGTRGYTF.

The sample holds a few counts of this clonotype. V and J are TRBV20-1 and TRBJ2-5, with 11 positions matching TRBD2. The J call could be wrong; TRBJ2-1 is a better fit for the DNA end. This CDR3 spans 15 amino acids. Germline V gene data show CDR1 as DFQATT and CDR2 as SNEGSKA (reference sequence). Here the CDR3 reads CSASPTSGSYNEQFF. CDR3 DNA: TGCAGTGCTAGCCCAACTAGCGGGAGCTACAATGAGCAGTTCTTC.

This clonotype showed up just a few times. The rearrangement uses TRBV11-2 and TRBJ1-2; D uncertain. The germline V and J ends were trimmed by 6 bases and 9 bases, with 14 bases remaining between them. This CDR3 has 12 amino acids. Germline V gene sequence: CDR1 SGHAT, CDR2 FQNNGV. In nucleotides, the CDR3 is TGTGCCAGCAGACCAAGCGGGATTAGCTACACCTTC. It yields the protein CASRPSGISYTF.